The 14 T cell receptor beta chains listed next were all sequenced from one sample in a study of CXCR3-negative and CXCR3-positive naive CD8 T cells. Libraries of TRB cDNA were made by 5' RACE and carried UMIs. TCRdb reprocessed the 5' RACE reads; each CDR3 protein has one entry and no DNA is given. The sample totals over 70,000 distinct CDR3 sequences; its top ten clones hold over 1.5%. Sequencing used naive CXCR3- CD8+ T cells from blood. The subset is: CD45RO-CCR7+CD27+CD95- naive CD8+ T cells lacking CXCR3 (TNR3-). The receptor set was obtained from a human donor in good health. Some clones in this sample may be carry-over from other donors' samples.

This chain connects TRBV3-1 to TRBJ2-7. The germline V gene has CDR1 LGHDT and CDR2 YNNKEL (reference sequence). The CDR3 runs 12 residues. The CDR3 is CASSQGTYEQYF.

The chain employs TRBV6-5 and TRBJ2-2; without DNA, the TCRdb call of TRBD1 cannot be checked. This CDR3 has 16 amino acids. The germline gives CDR1 MNHEY, CDR2 SVGAGI. CDR3 loop: CASSYPRTGGTGELFF.

The V gene is TRBV7-2, the J gene TRBJ2-3; the TRBD2 assignment by TCRdb is unverifiable without DNA. Per germline, CDR1 SGHTA and CDR2 FQGNSA. This CDR3 spans 15 amino acids. CDR3 residues: CASSLLAGVTDTQYF.

This chain links TRBV5-1 with TRBJ1-1; TCRdb's assignment of TRBD1 cannot be checked, as there is no DNA. The germline CDR1 and CDR2 sequences are SGHRS and YFSETQ. This CDR3 contains 17 residues. CDR3 sequence reads: CASSPTGVDYVGTEAFF.

This chain links TRBV3-1 with TRBJ2-6. Germline CDR1 and CDR2: LGHDT and YNNKEL (reference sequence). The CDR3 consists of 17 residues. CDR3 sequence reads: CASSQWVEGSGANVLTF.

This sequence joins TRBV28 and TRBJ1-3; checking the TCRdb D call of TRBD1 is not possible without DNA. Germline CDR1 MDHEN, CDR2 SYDVKM. The CDR3 runs to 15 residues. CDR3 residues: CASRIPGGSGNTIYF.

The chain carries TRBV4-2 and TRBJ2-6. The CDR3 is 16 amino acids. Germline CDR1 LGHNA, CDR2 YNFKEQ. Here the CDR3 reads CASSQDVDSGANVLTF.

The rearrangement joins TRBV10-3 to TRBJ1-2. CDR1 and CDR2 (germline): ENHRY, SYGVKD. The CDR3 spans 11 residues. The CDR3 loop reads CAIAGSHGYTF.

The genes are TRBV12-3 or TRBV12-4 and TRBJ1-1; there is no DNA to check the TCRdb D call of TRBD1. CDR3 length equals 14 residues. CDR3 region: CASRHPAASTEAFF.

The chain uses TRBV29-1 and TRBJ2-5; there is no DNA to check the TCRdb D call of TRBD2. Germline V CDR1 and CDR2: SQVTM, ANQGSEA. The CDR3 length is 16 residues. The CDR3 sequence is CSATGLAGGLQETQYF.

This chain links TRBV23-1 with TRBJ2-7. TRBV23-1 is noted as an ORF with a role that remains uncertain. This CDR3 is 14 amino acids long. The CDR3 sequence: CVSSLRSRFYEQYF.

This chain links TRBV7-9 with TRBJ2-1. The V gene's germline CDR1 is SEHNR and CDR2 FQNEAQ (reference sequence). The CDR3 has 14 amino acids. CDR3 protein: CASSLVLGENEQFF.

The chain is built from TRBV7-6 and TRBJ2-2. The germline V gene encodes CDR1 SGHVS and CDR2 FNYEAQ. The CDR3 is 13 residues long. CDR3 protein: CASSSGVGGELFF.

The chain employs TRBV28 and TRBJ2-5; TCRdb designates TRBD2, a call that cannot be tested without DNA. From germline, CDR1 is MDHEN and CDR2 SYDVKM. The CDR3 length is 16 residues. The CDR3: CASSLELAGVQETQYF.